This passage covers 3 T cell receptor beta chains from one sample sequenced in a study of cytomegalovirus exposure and HLA in healthy donors. PCR used 60 Vbeta primers and 13 Jbeta primers. Sequencing used immunoSEQ multiplex PCR; TCRdb keeps in-frame clones, though not all of them. Of roughly 120,000 clones in the sample, 76% were seen once. Material: PBMCs. The source of these receptors is a young man in good health and CMV-seropositive.

The chain employs TRBV6-5 and TRBJ1-2; no firm D call. This CDR3 has 15 residues. Germline assignment: CDR1 MNHEY and CDR2 SVGAGI. Trimming removed 5 bases at V and 0 bases at J, with 13 bases between. The CDR3 DNA reads TGTGCCAGCAGTCTTAACGGCGGAGCTAACTATGGCTACACCTTC. Translated: CASSLNGGANYGYTF.

The chain joins TRBV5-1 to TRBJ2-3; the D gene is possibly TRBD1 (5 bases). Trimming took 4 bases from V and 2 from J, leaving 11 bases between them. The germline V gene encodes CDR1 SGHRS and CDR2 YFSETQ. The CDR3 is made up of 14 amino acids. The DNA for the CDR3 is TGCGCCAGCAGCCCCTGGACACCCACAGATACGCAGTATTTT. Protein sequence: CASSPWTPTDTQYF.

This chain links TRBV6-5 with TRBJ2-7, with TRBD1 identical over 10 bases. The length of the CDR3 is 15 residues. Germline V gene data show CDR1 as MNHEY and CDR2 as SVGAGI. Trimming took 6 bases from V and 2 from J; bases not matched to a gene: 7. CDR3 in DNA: TGTGCCAGCAGCAAGCCCGGGACAGGGGCCTACGAGCAGTACTTC. Amino acid sequence: CASSKPGTGAYEQYF.